The rows below give T cell receptor beta chains drawn from one sample of a study of cytomegalovirus exposure and HLA in healthy donors. The assay was immunoSEQ multiplex PCR, and TCRdb's table has in-frame clones only and misses some. The data hold some 120,000 clones, with around three quarters observed a single time. Material: PBMCs. The receptors shown here come from a man under 40 in good health and CMV-seropositive. Both conserved end residues are part of each CDR3. The D gene is left open where the match is weak. Not all rows give a size; the values are once, few, many and, for expanded clones, a class.

cdr3_aa cdr3_nt d_call cdr3_length j_call v_call clone_size
CASKEQIQETQYF TGTGCCAGCAAGGAACAGATCCAAGAGACCCAGTACTTC NA 13 TRBJ2-5 TRBV2 NA
CASSTPQGFEQFF TGTGCCAGCAGCACACCCCAGGGATTTGAGCAGTTCTTC NA 13 TRBJ2-1 TRBV11-1 NA
CASSKVGDSLCRPSYEQYF TGTGCCAGCAGCAAAGTGGGTGATAGCCTGTGCCGACCCTCCTACGAGCAGTACTTC NA 19 TRBJ2-7 TRBV21-1 NA
CAISVEEVGELFF TGTGCCATCAGTGTGGAGGAGGTCGGGGAGCTGTTTTTT NA 13 TRBJ2-2 TRBV10-3 NA
CASSLMSRDRNEQFF TGTGCCAGCAGCTTAATGTCCCGGGATCGCAATGAGCAGTTCTTC NA 15 TRBJ2-1 TRBV11-2 once
CSVVAGGLTEAFF TGCAGCGTTGTTGCGGGGGGCTTAACTGAAGCTTTCTTT NA 13 TRBJ1-1 TRBV29-1 once
CASRIAGGSNEQFF TGTGCCAGCAGGATAGCGGGGGGGAGTAATGAGCAGTTCTTC TRBD2 14 TRBJ2-1 TRBV6-1 NA
CASSSVNTEAFF TGTGCCAGCAGTTCCGTGAACACTGAAGCTTTCTTT NA 12 TRBJ1-1 TRBV28 NA
CASSLGDRVYFVTQETQYF TGCGCCAGCAGCTTGGGGGACAGGGTTTATTTCGTAACGCAAGAGACCCAGTACTTC TRBD1 19 TRBJ2-5 TRBV5-1 NA
CAISGTEGRPQHF TGTGCCATCAGCGGGACGGAGGGAAGGCCCCAGCATTTT NA 13 TRBJ1-5 TRBV10-3 NA
CASSNQGTYGYTF TGTGCCAGTAGCAATCAGGGGACCTATGGCTACACCTTC NA 13 TRBJ1-2 TRBV19 few
CASSLDSGSYEQYF TGTGCCAGCAGCTTAGATTCTGGCAGCTACGAGCAGTACTTC NA 14 TRBJ2-7 TRBV7-2 NA
CASKEPGQGGEQPQHF TGTGCCAGCAAAGAACCGGGACAGGGGGGTGAACAGCCCCAGCATTTT TRBD1 16 TRBJ1-5 TRBV2 NA
CASSQLRGRITEAFF TGTGCCAGCAGCCAGTTAAGGGGGCGCATCACTGAAGCTTTCTTT TRBD1 15 TRBJ1-1 TRBV14 NA
CASSLSSGAYNEQFF TGTGCCAGCAGCCTCTCCAGCGGGGCATACAATGAGCAGTTCTTC TRBD2 15 TRBJ2-1 TRBV7-3 NA
CASSPPGQLGDTQYF TGCGCCAGCAGCCCTCCGGGACAGCTTGGAGATACGCAGTATTTT TRBD1 15 TRBJ2-3 TRBV5-1 few
CASSPGTGILSYEQYF TGTGCCAGCAGCCCGGGGACAGGGATCTTATCCTACGAGCAGTACTTC TRBD1 16 TRBJ2-7 TRBV9 once
CASRPRQSTNEQFF TGTGCCAGCAGGCCCCGCCAAAGCACCAATGAGCAGTTCTTC NA 14 TRBJ2-1 TRBV13 NA
CASSYRGDQETQYF TGTGCCAGCAGTTACCGCGGCGATCAAGAGACCCAGTACTTC NA 14 TRBJ2-5 TRBV6-6 NA
CASSPGTTSYEQYF TGTGCCAGCTCACCCGGGACAACCTCCTACGAGCAGTACTTC NA 14 TRBJ2-7 TRBV18 NA
CASLARGLNTEAFF TGTGCCAGCTTGGCCAGGGGGCTGAACACTGAAGCTTTCTTT TRBD1 14 TRBJ1-1 TRBV6-5 NA
CASSPQTGGTEAFF TGTGCCAGCAGCCCACAAACAGGGGGCACTGAAGCTTTCTTT TRBD1 14 TRBJ1-1 TRBV7-9 few